Shown below are 14 T cell receptor beta chains from a single sample sequenced in a study of T cell changes during pregnancy in multiple sclerosis. Sequencing was performed with immunoSEQ multiplex PCR; in TCRdb, only in-frame clones are kept and a portion is missing. This table has roughly 110,000 clones, roughly 92% appearing once. The sample consisted of peripheral blood, taken after pregnancy. These receptors came from a female donor with multiple sclerosis, enrolled in a pregnancy study.

V is TRBV2 and J is TRBJ2-7; D is ambiguous. Germline-derived CDR1 and CDR2 are SNHLY and FYNNEI. The germline V and J ends were trimmed by 8 bases and 3 bases, with 14 bases remaining between them. The length of the CDR3 is 13 residues. In DNA form, the CDR3 reads TGTGCCAGCTTAGGTAGCAGAGACTACGAGCAGTACTTC. It yields the protein CASLGSRDYEQYF.

This rearrangement joins TRBV7-2 to TRBJ1-6; 7 bases line up with TRBD1. The CDR3 length is 13 residues. Germline CDR1 is SGHTA and CDR2 is FQGNSA. The trim removed 5 bases at V and 7 bases at J, leaving 2 bases unmatched. The CDR3 spells CASSQGVNSPLHF. The CDR3 coding sequence is TGTGCCAGCAGCCAGGGGGTGAATTCACCCCTCCACTTT.

The V call is TRBV5-1, the J call TRBJ2-1; TRBD1 matches 8 bases. V shed 3 bases and J 4 bases; nucleotides not matched to a gene: 3. Per the germline V gene, CDR1 is SGHRS and CDR2 is YFSETQ. The CDR3 totals 14 residues. The CDR3 DNA sequence: TGCGCCAGCAGCTCGGGACAGGCTTACAATGAGCAGTTCTTC. This translates into CASSSGQAYNEQFF.

V usage is TRBV28 and J usage is TRBJ1-5; 9 positions match TRBD1. The CDR3 spans 14 residues. V lost 10 bases to trimming and J lost 2 bases; unmatched junction nucleotides: 6. The germline CDR1 and CDR2 sequences are MDHEN and SYDVKM. The CDR3 coding sequence is TGTGCCATCTCGACAGGGGGGGGCAATCAGCCCCAGCATTTT. Residues: CAISTGGGNQPQHF.

A single count supports this clone. J is TRBJ1-1 and V is TRBV20-1, with TRBD1 matching 8 bases. Trimming removed 7 bases from V and 4 bases from J; junction bases left unmatched: 2. The length of the CDR3 is 11 residues. Germline CDR1 is DFQATT and CDR2 is SNEGSKA (reference sequence). The CDR3, as DNA: TGCAGTGTCGACAGGGGCACTGAAGCTTTCTTT. It yields the protein CSVDRGTEAFF.

The chain uses TRBV2 and TRBJ1-1, with 8 bases fitting TRBD1. The CDR3 runs 17 residues. The V gene's germline CDR1 is SNHLY and CDR2 FYNNEI. With V trimmed by 3 bases and J by 2 bases, 11 bases remained unmatched. CDR3 sequence (DNA): TGTGCCAGCAGTGATTGGGGCAGGGGGCAACGAAACACTGAAGCTTTCTTT. It encodes CASSDWGRGQRNTEAFF.

The chain has TRBV6-6 and TRBJ2-7; tentatively, D is TRBD2 (6 bases). Trimming removed 2 bases at V and 4 bases at J, with 12 bases between. CDR1 is MNHNY and CDR2 is SVGAGI in the germline V gene (reference sequence). The CDR3 consists of 14 residues. The CDR3: CASSYPGGAYEQYF. CDR3 DNA: TGTGCCAGCAGTTACCCAGGAGGGGCATACGAGCAGTACTTC.

DNA of the CDR3: TGCGCCAGCAGCTTGGCCAGGGACACTGAAGCTTTCTTT. This sequence encodes CASSLARDTEAFF. The rearrangement uses TRBV5-1 and TRBJ1-1; TRBD1 might be the D (5 bases). Trimming cost V 0 bases and J 3 bases, with 6 bases left between them. Germline V lookup: CDR1 SGHRS, CDR2 YFSETQ. This CDR3 contains 13 residues. The whole variable domain, filled in from reference TRBV5-1 and TRBJ1-1, reads KAGVTQTPRYLIKTRGQQVTLSCSPISGHRSVSWYQQTPGQGLQFLFEYFSETQRNKGNFPGRFSGRQFSNSRSEMNVSTLELGDSALYLCASSLARDTEAFFGQGTRLTVV.

The V call is TRBV11-2, the J call TRBJ2-1, with 8 bases aligning to TRBD2. This CDR3 is built from 15 residues. Trimming cost V 5 bases and J 6 bases; bases outside gene matches: 9. Germline V gives CDR1 SGHAT, CDR2 FQNNGV. For the CDR3, the DNA is TGTGCCAGCAGCCCGCGGGGGGCCGAGGGCAATGAGCAGTTCTTC. Protein sequence: CASSPRGAEGNEQFF.

This chain joins TRBV5-1 and TRBJ2-1; D may be TRBD2 (6 bases). The CDR3 runs 16 residues. Between the trimmed V and J ends, which lost 4 bases and 3 bases, there was a span of 17 bases. The germline gives CDR1 SGHRS, CDR2 YFSETQ. CDR3 DNA: TGCGCCAGCAGCCCCACGTCCTTGGGGGGCTACAATGAGCAGTTCTTC. Its protein product is CASSPTSLGGYNEQFF.

V and J are TRBV5-1 and TRBJ2-7, with 8 bases aligning to TRBD1. With V trimmed by 4 bases and J by 6 bases, 12 bases remained unmatched. The germline V gene encodes CDR1 SGHRS and CDR2 YFSETQ. The CDR3 has 15 amino acids. The CDR3 DNA is TGCGCCAGCAGCACCCGCCCGGGACAGGCTCCCGAGCAGTACTTC. Residues: CASSTRPGQAPEQYF.

In nucleotides, the CDR3 is TGTGCCAGCAGCTTATCTTTGGCCCTTGCAGGCTACACCTTC. Encoded protein: CASSLSLALAGYTF. J is TRBJ1-2 and V is TRBV7-8; no definite D call. Trimming pared 2 bases from V and 8 bases from J, leaving 15 bases between. CDR1 and CDR2 (germline): SGHVS, FQNEAQ. The length of the CDR3 is 14 residues.

The table lists this clone with a count of one. The V gene is TRBV18, the J gene TRBJ2-7; D gene unclear. The CDR3 contains 12 residues. V was pared by 4 bases and J by 0 bases, with 4 bases between. CDR1 and CDR2 (germline): KGHSH, LQKENI. The CDR3 DNA reads as TGTGCCAGCTCACAGCTCTCCTACGAGCAGTACTTC. It specifies CASSQLSYEQYF.

CDR3 bases: TGTGCCAGCAGCGTAACAGGGACCGGGGAGCTGTTTTTT. Residues: CASSVTGTGELFF. This chain links TRBV7-9 with TRBJ2-2; D might be TRBD1 (6 bases). This CDR3 has 13 residues. The V gene's germline CDR1 is SEHNR and CDR2 FQNEAQ (reference sequence). V lost 5 bases and J 5 bases, leaving 9 bases between the germline ends.